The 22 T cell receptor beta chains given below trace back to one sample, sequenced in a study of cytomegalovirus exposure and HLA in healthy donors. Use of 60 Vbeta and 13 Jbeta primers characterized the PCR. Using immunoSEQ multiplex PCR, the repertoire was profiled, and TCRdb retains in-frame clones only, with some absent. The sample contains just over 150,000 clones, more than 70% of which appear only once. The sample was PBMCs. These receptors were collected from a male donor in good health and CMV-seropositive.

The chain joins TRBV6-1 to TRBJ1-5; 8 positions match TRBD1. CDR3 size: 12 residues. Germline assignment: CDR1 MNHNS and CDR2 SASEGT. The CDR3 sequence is CASDRAVGPQHF. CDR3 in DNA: TGTGCGTCGGACAGGGCCGTTGGGCCCCAGCATTTT.

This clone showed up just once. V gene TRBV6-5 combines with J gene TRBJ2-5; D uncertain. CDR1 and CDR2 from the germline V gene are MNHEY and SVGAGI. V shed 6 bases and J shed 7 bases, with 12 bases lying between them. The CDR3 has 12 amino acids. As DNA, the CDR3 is TGTGCCAGCAGCGGTGTTTCGTGGACCCAGTACTTC. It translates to CASSGVSWTQYF.

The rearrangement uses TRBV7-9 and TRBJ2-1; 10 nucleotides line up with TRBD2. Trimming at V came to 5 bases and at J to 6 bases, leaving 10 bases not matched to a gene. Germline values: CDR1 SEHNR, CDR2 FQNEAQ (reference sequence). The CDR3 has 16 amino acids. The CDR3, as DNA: TGTGCCAGCAGCCCAAAAATGACTAGCGGGCTCAATGAGCAGTTCTTC. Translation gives CASSPKMTSGLNEQFF. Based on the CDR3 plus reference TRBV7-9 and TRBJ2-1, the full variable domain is DTGVSQNPRHKITKRGQNVTFRCDPISEHNRLYWYRQTLGQGPEFLTYFQNEAQLEKSRLLSDRFSAERPKGSFSTLEIQRTEQGDSAMYLCASSPKMTSGLNEQFFGPGTRLTVL.

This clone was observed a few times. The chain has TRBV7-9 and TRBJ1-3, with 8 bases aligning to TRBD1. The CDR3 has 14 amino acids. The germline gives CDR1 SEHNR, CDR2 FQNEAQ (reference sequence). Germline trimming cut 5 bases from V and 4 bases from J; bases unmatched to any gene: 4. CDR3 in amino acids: CASSLRTGGNTIYF. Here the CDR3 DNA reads TGTGCCAGCAGCCTACGGACAGGGGGAAACACCATATATTTT.

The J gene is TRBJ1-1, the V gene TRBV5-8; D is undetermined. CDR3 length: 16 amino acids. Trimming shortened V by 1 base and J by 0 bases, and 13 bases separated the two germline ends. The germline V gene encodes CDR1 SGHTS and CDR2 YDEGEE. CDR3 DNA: TGTGCCAGCAGCTTGCCTGGAGGTCAGCTGAACACTGAAGCTTTCTTT. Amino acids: CASSLPGGQLNTEAFF.

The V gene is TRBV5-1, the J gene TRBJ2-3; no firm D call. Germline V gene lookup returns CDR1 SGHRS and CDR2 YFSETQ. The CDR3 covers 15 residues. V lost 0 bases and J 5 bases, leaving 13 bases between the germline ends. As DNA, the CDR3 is TGCGCCAGCAGCTTGGGCCTCGATAGTGGAGATACGCAGTATTTT. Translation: CASSLGLDSGDTQYF.

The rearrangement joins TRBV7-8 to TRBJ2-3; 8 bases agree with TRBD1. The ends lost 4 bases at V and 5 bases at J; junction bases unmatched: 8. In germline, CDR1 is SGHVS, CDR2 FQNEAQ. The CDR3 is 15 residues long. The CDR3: CASSWQGRGQDTQYF. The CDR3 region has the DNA TGTGCCAGCAGCTGGCAGGGCAGGGGGCAAGATACGCAGTATTTT.

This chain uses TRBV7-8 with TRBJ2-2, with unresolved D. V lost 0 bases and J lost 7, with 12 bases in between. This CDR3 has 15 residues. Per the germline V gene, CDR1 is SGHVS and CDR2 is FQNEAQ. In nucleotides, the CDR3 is TGTGCCAGCAGCTTAGCGCGTTTGAGTGGCGGGGAGCTGTTTTTT. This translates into CASSLARLSGGELFF.

The CDR3 sequence is CATIKAQLPQHF. DNA for the CDR3: TGTGCCACCATAAAGGCACAACTACCCCAGCATTTT. The gene calls are TRBV28 and TRBJ1-5, with D unresolved. CDR1 and CDR2 from the germline V gene are MDHEN and SYDVKM. The CDR3 has 12 residues. V was pared by 10 bases and J by 10 bases, with 17 bases between.

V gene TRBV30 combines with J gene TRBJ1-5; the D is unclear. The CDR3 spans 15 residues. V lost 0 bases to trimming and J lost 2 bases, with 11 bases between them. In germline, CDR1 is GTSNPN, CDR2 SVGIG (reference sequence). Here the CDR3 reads CAWSVDGPGNQPQHF. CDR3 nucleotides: TGTGCCTGGAGTGTAGATGGGCCCGGCAATCAGCCCCAGCATTTT. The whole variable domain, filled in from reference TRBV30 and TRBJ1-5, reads SQTIHQWPATLVQPVGSPLSLECTVEGTSNPNLYWYRQAAGRGLQLLFYSVGIGQISSEVPQNLSASRPQDRQFILSSKKLLLSDSGFYLCAWSVDGPGNQPQHFGDGTRLSIL.

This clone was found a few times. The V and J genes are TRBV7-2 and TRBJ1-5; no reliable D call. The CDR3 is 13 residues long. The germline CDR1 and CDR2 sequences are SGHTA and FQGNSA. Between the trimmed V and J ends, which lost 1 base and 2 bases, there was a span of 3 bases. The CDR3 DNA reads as TGTGCCAGCAGCTTAGGGCGCAATCAGCCCCAGCATTTT. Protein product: CASSLGRNQPQHF. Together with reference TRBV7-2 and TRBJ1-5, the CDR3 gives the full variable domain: GAGVSQSPSNKVTEKGKDVELRCDPISGHTALYWYRQSLGQGLEFLIYFQGNSAPDKSGLPSDRFSAERTGGSVSTLTIQRTQQEDSAVYLCASSLGRNQPQHFGDGTRLSIL.

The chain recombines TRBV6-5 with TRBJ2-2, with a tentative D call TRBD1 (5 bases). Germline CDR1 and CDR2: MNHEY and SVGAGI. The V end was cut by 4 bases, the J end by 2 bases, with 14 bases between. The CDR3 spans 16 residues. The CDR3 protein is CASSSPQGGNTGELFF. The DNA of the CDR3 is TGTGCCAGCAGTTCGCCCCAGGGTGGCAACACCGGGGAGCTGTTTTTT.

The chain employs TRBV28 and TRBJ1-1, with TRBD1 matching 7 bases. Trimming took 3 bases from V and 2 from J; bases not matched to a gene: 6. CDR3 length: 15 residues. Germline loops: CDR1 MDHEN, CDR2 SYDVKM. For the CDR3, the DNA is TGTGCCAGCAGTTTTGAAGGGGGCAGTAACACTGAAGCTTTCTTT. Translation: CASSFEGGSNTEAFF. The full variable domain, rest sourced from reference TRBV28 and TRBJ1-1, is DVKVTQSSRYLVKRTGEKVFLECVQDMDHENMFWYRQDPGLGLRLIYFSYDVKMKEKGDIPEGYSVSREKKERFSLILESASTNQTSMYLCASSFEGGSNTEAFFGQGTRLTVV.

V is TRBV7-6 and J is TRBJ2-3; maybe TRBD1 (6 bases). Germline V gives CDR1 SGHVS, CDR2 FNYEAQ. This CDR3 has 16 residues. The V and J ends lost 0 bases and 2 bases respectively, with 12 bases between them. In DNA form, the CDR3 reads TGTGCCAGCAGCTTAGCCTTGGACAGAACCACAGATACGCAGTATTTT. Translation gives CASSLALDRTTDTQYF. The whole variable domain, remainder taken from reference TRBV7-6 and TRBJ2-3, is GAGVSQSPRYKVTKRGQDVALRCDPISGHVSLYWYRQALGQGPEFLTYFNYEAQQDKSGLPNDRFSAERPEGSISTLTIQRTEQRDSAMYRCASSLALDRTTDTQYFGPGTRLTVL.

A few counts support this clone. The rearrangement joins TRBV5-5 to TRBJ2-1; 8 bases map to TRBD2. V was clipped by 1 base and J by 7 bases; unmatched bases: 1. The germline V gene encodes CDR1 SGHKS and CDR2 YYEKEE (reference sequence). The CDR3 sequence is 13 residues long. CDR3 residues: CASSLLAGNEQFF. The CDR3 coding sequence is TGTGCCAGCAGCTTGTTAGCGGGGAATGAGCAGTTCTTC.

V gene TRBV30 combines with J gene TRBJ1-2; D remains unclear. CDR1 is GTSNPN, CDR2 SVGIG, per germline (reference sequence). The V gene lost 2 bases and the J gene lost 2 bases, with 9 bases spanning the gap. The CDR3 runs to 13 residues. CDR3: CAWSPVPNYGYTF. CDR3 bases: TGTGCCTGGAGTCCGGTTCCCAACTATGGCTACACCTTC.

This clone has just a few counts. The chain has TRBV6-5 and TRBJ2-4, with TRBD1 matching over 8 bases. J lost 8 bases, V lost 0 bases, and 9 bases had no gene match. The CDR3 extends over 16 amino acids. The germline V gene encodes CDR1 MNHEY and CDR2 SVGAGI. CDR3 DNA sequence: TGTGCCAGCAGTTACTCGAGTCAGGGGGCTAATTACATTCAGTACTTC. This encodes CASSYSSQGANYIQYF.

The CDR3 DNA reads as TGTGCCAGCAGCTTATATGGGACAGGGAGCGCCGAGCAGTACTTC. Protein product: CASSLYGTGSAEQYF. The rearrangement uses TRBV7-2 and TRBJ2-7, with 9 bases aligning to TRBD1. The germline V gene has CDR1 SGHTA and CDR2 FQGNSA. V shed 2 bases, J shed 6 bases, and the junction held 8 bases outside the gene matches. The CDR3 covers 15 residues.

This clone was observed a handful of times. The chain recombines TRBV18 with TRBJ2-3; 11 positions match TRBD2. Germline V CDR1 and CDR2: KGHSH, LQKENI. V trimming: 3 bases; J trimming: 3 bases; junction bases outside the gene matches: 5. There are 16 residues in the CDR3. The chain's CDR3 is CASSPIAGGLTDTQYF. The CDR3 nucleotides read TGTGCCAGCTCACCTATAGCGGGAGGGTTGACAGATACGCAGTATTTT.

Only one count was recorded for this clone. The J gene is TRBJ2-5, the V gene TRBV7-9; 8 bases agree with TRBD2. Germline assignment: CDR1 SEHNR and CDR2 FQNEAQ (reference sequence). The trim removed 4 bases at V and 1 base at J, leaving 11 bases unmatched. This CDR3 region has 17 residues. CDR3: CASSSQSGRGSQETQYF. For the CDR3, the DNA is TGTGCCAGCAGCTCTCAGAGCGGGAGAGGGAGCCAAGAGACCCAGTACTTC. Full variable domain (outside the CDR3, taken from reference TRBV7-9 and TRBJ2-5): DTGVSQNPRHKITKRGQNVTFRCDPISEHNRLYWYRQTLGQGPEFLTYFQNEAQLEKSRLLSDRFSAERPKGSFSTLEIQRTEQGDSAMYLCASSSQSGRGSQETQYFGPGTRLLVL.

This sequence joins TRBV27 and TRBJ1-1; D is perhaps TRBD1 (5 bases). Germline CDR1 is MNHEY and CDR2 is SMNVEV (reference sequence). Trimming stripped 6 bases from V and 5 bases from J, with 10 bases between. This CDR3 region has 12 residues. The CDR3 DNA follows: TGTGCCAGCAGGCTGACAGCTACTGAAGCTTTCTTT. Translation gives CASRLTATEAFF.

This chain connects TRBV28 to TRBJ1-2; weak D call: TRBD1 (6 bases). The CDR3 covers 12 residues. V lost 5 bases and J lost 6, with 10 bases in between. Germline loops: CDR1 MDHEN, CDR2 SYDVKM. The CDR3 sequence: CASSPQGNGYTF. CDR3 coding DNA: TGTGCCAGCAGTCCTCAGGGGAATGGCTACACCTTC.